This T cell receptor beta chain derives from a study of T cell responses to AZD1222 COVID-19 vaccine. Here immunoSEQ multiplex PCR was the method, and the copy in TCRdb shows in-frame clones only, minus some. Of approximately 150,000 clones in the sample, approximately 90% were seen once. The CDR3 is 14 residues long. With V trimmed by 2 bases and J by 3 bases, 4 bases remained unmatched. Per the germline V gene, CDR1 is MNHNS and CDR2 is SASEGT. Regarding this clone: Its specificity is unknown. Other DNA sequences in this sample translate to the same CDR3.

Whole-study results and caveats: Within unmutated variant regions lay the reported targets of nearly half of spike-specific TCRs.

This TCR was sampled from an adult who received the AZD1222 COVID-19 vaccine. This material consisted of peripheral blood, taken 28 days after the second AZD1222 dose. The gene calls are TRBV6-1 and TRBJ2-7, with 7 bases aligning to TRBD2. This CDR3 is CASSESGRDYEQYF. As DNA, the CDR3 is TGTGCCAGCAGTGAATCGGGGAGGGACTACGAGCAGTACTTC.